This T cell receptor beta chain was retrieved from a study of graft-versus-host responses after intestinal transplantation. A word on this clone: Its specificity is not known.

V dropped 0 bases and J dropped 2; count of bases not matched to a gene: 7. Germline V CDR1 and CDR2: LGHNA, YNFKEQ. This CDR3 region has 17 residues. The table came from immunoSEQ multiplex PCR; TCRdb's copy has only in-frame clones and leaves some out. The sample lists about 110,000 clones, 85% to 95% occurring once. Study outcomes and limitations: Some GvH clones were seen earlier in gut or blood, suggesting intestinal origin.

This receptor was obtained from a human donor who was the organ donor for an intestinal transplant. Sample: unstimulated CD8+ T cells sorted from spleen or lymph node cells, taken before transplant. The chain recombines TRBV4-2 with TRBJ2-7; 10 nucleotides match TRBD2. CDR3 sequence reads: CASSQEQLAGNPYEQYF. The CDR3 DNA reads TGTGCCAGCAGCCAAGAGCAACTAGCGGGAAACCCCTACGAGCAGTACTTC.